A single sample gave rise to the 21 T cell receptor beta chains below, sequenced in a study of CD4+ T cells in melanoma. TCRdb's copy holds only in-frame clones and misses some; the assay was immunoSEQ multiplex PCR. The table shows approximately 20,000 clones, with around 80% occurring only once. The sample was cells from a culture (not recorded whether cultured in vitro). The receptor set was obtained from a human donor with melanoma.

V usage is TRBV18 and J usage is TRBJ2-3; D possibly matches TRBD1 or TRBD2 (6 bases each). The V gene lost 4 bases and the J gene lost 1 base, with 12 bases spanning the gap. This CDR3 is built from 15 residues. Germline V gives CDR1 KGHSH, CDR2 LQKENI. CDR3 in amino acids: CASSRSGEGTDTQYF. In nucleotides, the CDR3 is TGTGCCAGCTCACGTTCAGGGGAGGGCACAGATACGCAGTATTTT.

As to this clone: Additional DNA sequences in this sample encode the identical CDR3. The chain combines TRBV5-1 with TRBJ2-1; 9 bases are a match to TRBD2. The V gene end was trimmed by 3 bases and the J gene end by 3 bases; junction bases not matched to a gene: 4. Germline lookup yields CDR1 SGHRS and CDR2 YFSETQ. The CDR3 consists of 15 residues. The CDR3: CASSSRGGDYNEQFF. The CDR3 DNA sequence: TGCGCCAGCAGCTCGCGGGGGGGCGACTACAATGAGCAGTTCTTC. Using reference TRBV5-1 and TRBJ2-1 for the parts outside the CDR3, the full variable domain is KAGVTQTPRYLIKTRGQQVTLSCSPISGHRSVSWYQQTPGQGLQFLFEYFSETQRNKGNFPGRFSGRQFSNSRSEMNVSTLELGDSALYLCASSSRGGDYNEQFFGPGTRLTVL.

V is TRBV5-1 and J is TRBJ1-3, with a weak D call TRBD1 (6 bases). Trimming shortened V by 4 bases and J by 0 bases, and 20 bases separated the two germline ends. The CDR3 extends over 18 amino acids. Germline V CDR1 and CDR2: SGHRS, YFSETQ. The CDR3: CASSAGGGQFRSGNTIYF. CDR3 coding DNA: TGCGCCAGCAGCGCTGGGGGAGGACAGTTCCGCTCTGGAAACACCATATATTTT.

CDR3 sequence: CASSLIPNQPQHF. In DNA, the CDR3 is TGTGCCAGCAGCCTGATTCCGAATCAGCCCCAGCATTTT. The chain carries TRBV6-5 and TRBJ1-5, with D hard to call. This CDR3 comprises 13 residues. Trimming pared 6 bases from V and 4 bases from J, leaving 10 bases between. Germline-derived CDR1 and CDR2 are MNHEY and SVGAGI.

Remarks on this clone: One end of the junction fails to match germline, which may point to a read error. The chain links TRBV7-7 to TRBJ2-1; tentatively, D is TRBD2 (6 bases). Germline V gene lookup returns CDR1 SSHAT and CDR2 FNYEAQ (reference sequence). CDR3 length: 13 amino acids. The chain's CDR3 is CASSFVFSGEQFF. CDR3 in DNA: TGTGCTAGCAGCTTCGTCTTTAGCGGTGAGCAGTTCTTC.

Here the CDR3 reads CASSFQTRGYTQYF. In DNA, the CDR3 is TGTGCCAGCAGCTTCCAAACGCGGGGGTATACGCAGTATTTT. The V gene is TRBV11-2, the J gene TRBJ2-3, with 7 bases lining up with TRBD2. V lost 3 bases, J lost 7 bases, and 7 bases stayed unmatched. The CDR3 loop spans 14 amino acids. Germline V gene lookup returns CDR1 SGHAT and CDR2 FQNNGV.

The chain combines TRBV7-2 with TRBJ2-7; D possibly corresponds to TRBD2 (6 bases). Trimming removed 6 bases from V and 10 bases from J, with 22 bases in between. Germline assignment: CDR1 SGHTA and CDR2 FQGNSA. The CDR3 contains 14 residues. Here the CDR3 DNA reads TGTGCCAGCAGGACCGGGACTTATGGCGGGGTTCAGTACTTC. It encodes CASRTGTYGGVQYF.

The CDR3 nucleotides read TGTGCCAGCAGCTTACTAGCCAGGGGGGAATCACCCCTCCACTTT. Translating it yields CASSLLARGESPLHF. The chain combines TRBV7-8 with TRBJ1-6, with 7 bases lining up with TRBD1. Trimming took 2 bases from V and 10 from J; bases not matched to a gene: 8. CDR1 and CDR2 from the germline V gene are SGHVS and FQNEAQ. This CDR3 has 15 residues.

The chain is built from TRBV18 and TRBJ2-6; D call uncertain. V was clipped by 5 bases and J by 0 bases, with 2 bases between them. This CDR3 comprises 13 residues. Germline lookup yields CDR1 KGHSH and CDR2 LQKENI. CDR3 in amino acids: CASSDSGANVLTF. CDR3 DNA: TGTGCCAGCTCAGACTCTGGGGCCAACGTCCTGACTTTC.

This clone showed up just a few times. The chain employs TRBV7-2 and TRBJ2-7, with 8 bases fitting TRBD2. In germline, CDR1 is SGHTA, CDR2 FQGNSA. The V gene end was trimmed by 1 base and the J gene end by 2 bases; junction bases not matched to a gene: 4. There are 15 residues in the CDR3. The CDR3: CASSLVPGGTYEQYF. CDR3 sequence (DNA): TGTGCCAGCAGCTTAGTACCGGGGGGGACCTACGAGCAGTACTTC.

The chain combines TRBV4-1 with TRBJ1-6, with D unclear. The CDR3 runs 13 residues. The germline V gene has CDR1 MGHRA and CDR2 YSYEKL. The V and J ends lost 2 bases and 8 bases respectively, with 7 bases between them. CDR3 bases: TGCGCCAGCAGCCAAAGAGAGGATTCACCCCTCCACTTT. It specifies CASSQREDSPLHF.

This clone has more than one count but fewer than ten. The chain links TRBV5-1 to TRBJ2-7; the D gene could be TRBD1 or TRBD2 (7 bases each). The germline V gene encodes CDR1 SGHRS and CDR2 YFSETQ. This CDR3 region has 16 residues. Between the trimmed V and J ends, which lost 4 bases and 3 bases, there was a span of 20 bases. The CDR3 loop is CASSVAGGGNLYEQYF. CDR3 sequence (DNA): TGCGCCAGCAGCGTGGCAGGGGGGGGAAACCTCTACGAGCAGTACTTC. Variable domain in full (rest from reference TRBV5-1 and TRBJ2-7): KAGVTQTPRYLIKTRGQQVTLSCSPISGHRSVSWYQQTPGQGLQFLFEYFSETQRNKGNFPGRFSGRQFSNSRSEMNVSTLELGDSALYLCASSVAGGGNLYEQYFGPGTRLTVT.

The chain recombines TRBV6-5 with TRBJ1-6; the match to TRBD1 covers 7 bases. V trimming: 6 bases; J trimming: 2 bases; junction bases outside the gene matches: 4. Germline loops: CDR1 MNHEY, CDR2 SVGAGI. CDR3 length equals 15 residues. CDR3 region: CASRVDRAYNSPLHF. The CDR3 DNA sequence: TGTGCCAGCAGGGTAGACAGGGCCTATAATTCACCCCTCCACTTT.

This clone is labeled as medium-sized (0.01 to 0.1%). The V gene is TRBV7-8, the J gene TRBJ2-5, with D possibly TRBD1 on 6 matching bases. The ends were cut back, 2 bases at V and 6 bases at J, with 13 bases in the middle. Per germline, CDR1 SGHVS and CDR2 FQNEAQ. The CDR3 runs to 14 residues. The CDR3 bases are TGTGCCAGCAGCTTACGGTTGGGGGCCAAGACCCAGTACTTC. This translates into CASSLRLGAKTQYF.

V usage is TRBV11-2 and J usage is TRBJ2-2; the D is unclear. CDR3 size: 14 residues. The V end was cut by 2 bases, the J end by 6 bases, with 10 bases between. Germline values: CDR1 SGHAT, CDR2 FQNNGV. The CDR3 spells CASSLLEFAGELFF. The CDR3 coding sequence is TGTGCCAGCAGCTTACTTGAATTTGCCGGGGAGCTGTTTTTT.

This chain joins TRBV15 and TRBJ2-5; a weak D match, TRBD2 (6 bases). Germline CDR1 and CDR2: LNHNV and YYDKDF (reference sequence). Trimming removed 1 base at V and 11 bases at J, with 11 bases between. This CDR3 has 12 residues. The chain's CDR3 is CATSRANSGQYF. Here the CDR3 DNA reads TGTGCCACCAGCAGAGCAAACAGCGGGCAGTACTTC.

This chain uses TRBV5-4 with TRBJ1-5, with D hard to call. The germline V gene encodes CDR1 SGHNT and CDR2 YYREEE (reference sequence). CDR3 length equals 14 residues. V was pared by 0 bases and J by 11 bases, with 15 bases between. CDR3 protein: CASSLGGSSVAQHF. CDR3 DNA sequence: TGTGCCAGCAGCTTGGGCGGCAGTTCAGTAGCCCAGCATTTT.

By proportion, this clone is medium-sized. This chain uses TRBV7-9 with TRBJ2-5; TRBD2 matches at 8 bases. The germline V gene has CDR1 SEHNR and CDR2 FQNEAQ (reference sequence). Germline trimming cut 7 bases from V and 6 bases from J; bases unmatched to any gene: 10. The CDR3 spans 14 residues. The CDR3 sequence: CASTYSGAGKTQYF. CDR3 in DNA: TGTGCCAGCACCTATAGCGGGGCAGGAAAGACCCAGTACTTC.

This chain uses TRBV5-1 with TRBJ1-2, with D hard to call. The V end was cut by 5 bases, the J end by 4 bases, with 12 bases between. This CDR3 region has 13 residues. Per the germline V gene, CDR1 is SGHRS and CDR2 is YFSETQ. In nucleotides, the CDR3 is TGCGCCAGCAGAATTAACAGCGGCTATGGCTACACCTTC. Amino acids: CASRINSGYGYTF.

The rearrangement links TRBV6-5 to TRBJ2-7; D ambiguous. Per germline, CDR1 MNHEY and CDR2 SVGAGI. V lost 5 bases, J lost 4 bases, and 6 bases lay in between. CDR3 length: 11 amino acids. The CDR3 coding sequence is TGTGCCAGCAGTCATCGATACGAGCAGTACTTC. This codes for CASSHRYEQYF.

J is TRBJ2-5 and V is TRBV5-5, with TRBD1 matching over 10 bases. CDR1 is SGHKS and CDR2 is YYEKEE in the germline V gene (reference sequence). V lost 3 bases, J lost 4 bases, and 12 bases stayed unmatched. The CDR3 runs 17 residues. CDR3 sequence (DNA): TGTGCCAGCAGCTCTCACCTCATCGGGACAGGGGTAGAGACCCAGTACTTC. Protein: CASSSHLIGTGVETQYF. The full variable domain, in which reference TRBV5-5 and TRBJ2-5 provide the parts outside the CDR3, is DAGVTQSPTHLIKTRGQQVTLRCSPISGHKSVSWYQQVLGQGPQFIFQYYEKEERGRGNFPDRFSARQFPNYSSELNVNALLLGDSALYLCASSSHLIGTGVETQYFGPGTRLLVL.